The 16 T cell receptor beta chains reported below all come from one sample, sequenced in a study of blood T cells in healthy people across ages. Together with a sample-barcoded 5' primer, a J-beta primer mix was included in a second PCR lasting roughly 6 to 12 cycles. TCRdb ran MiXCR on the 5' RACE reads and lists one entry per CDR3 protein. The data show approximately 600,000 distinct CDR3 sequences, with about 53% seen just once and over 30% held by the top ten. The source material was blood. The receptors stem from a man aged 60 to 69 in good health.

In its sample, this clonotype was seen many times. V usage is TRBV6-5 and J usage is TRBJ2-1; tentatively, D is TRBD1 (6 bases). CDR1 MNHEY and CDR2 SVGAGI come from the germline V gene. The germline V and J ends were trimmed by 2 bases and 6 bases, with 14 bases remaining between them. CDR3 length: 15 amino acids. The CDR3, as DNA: TGTGCCAGCAGTTACAAACAGGGCGCTGGCAATGAGCAGTTCTTC. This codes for CASSYKQGAGNEQFF.

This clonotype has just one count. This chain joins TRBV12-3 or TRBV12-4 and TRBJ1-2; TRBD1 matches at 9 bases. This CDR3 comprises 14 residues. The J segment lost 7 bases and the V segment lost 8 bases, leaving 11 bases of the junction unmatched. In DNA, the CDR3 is TGTGCCAGCCGAACCGGGACAGGGTATGGTGGCTACACCTTC. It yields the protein CASRTGTGYGGYTF.

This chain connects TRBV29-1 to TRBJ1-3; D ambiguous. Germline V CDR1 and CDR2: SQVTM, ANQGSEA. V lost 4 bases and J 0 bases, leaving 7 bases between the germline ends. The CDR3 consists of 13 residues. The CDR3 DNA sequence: TGCAGCGTTGCCAGATCCTCTGGAAACACCATATATTTT. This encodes CSVARSSGNTIYF.

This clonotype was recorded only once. The CDR3: CASSSGSLRRETQYF. In DNA, the CDR3 is TGCGCCAGCAGCAGCGGGTCCTTGAGGAGAGAGACCCAGTACTTC. The rearrangement uses TRBV5-1 and TRBJ2-5; weak D call: TRBD2 (6 bases). CDR3 length: 15 residues. CDR1 is SGHRS and CDR2 is YFSETQ in the germline V gene. Between the trimmed V and J ends, which lost 4 bases and 4 bases, there was a span of 17 bases.

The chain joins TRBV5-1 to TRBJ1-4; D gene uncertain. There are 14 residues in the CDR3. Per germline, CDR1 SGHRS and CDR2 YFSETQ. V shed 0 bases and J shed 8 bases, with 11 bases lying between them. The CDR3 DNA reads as TGCGCCAGCAGCTTGGAGGGCCGTCGGGAAAAACTGTTTTTT. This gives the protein CASSLEGRREKLFF.

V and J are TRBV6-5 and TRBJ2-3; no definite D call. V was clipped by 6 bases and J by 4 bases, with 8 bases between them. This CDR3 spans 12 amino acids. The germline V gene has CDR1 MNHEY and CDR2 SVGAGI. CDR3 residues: CASSKTSDTQYF. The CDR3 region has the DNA TGTGCCAGCAGCAAAACGTCAGATACGCAGTATTTT.

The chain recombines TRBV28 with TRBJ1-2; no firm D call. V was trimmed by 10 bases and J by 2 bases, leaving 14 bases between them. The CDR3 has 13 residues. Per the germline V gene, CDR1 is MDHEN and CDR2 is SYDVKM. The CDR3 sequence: CATGSQGNYGYTF. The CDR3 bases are TGTGCCACCGGCAGCCAAGGCAACTATGGCTACACCTTC.

CDR3 sequence: CASSLRLSSYEQYF. For the CDR3, the DNA is TGTGCCAGCAGCTTAAGGCTGAGCTCCTACGAGCAGTACTTC. The V call is TRBV7-2, the J call TRBJ2-7; D is undetermined. The CDR3 has 14 amino acids. Germline V gene sequence: CDR1 SGHTA, CDR2 FQGNSA. Between the trimmed V and J ends, which lost 2 bases and 0 bases, there was a span of 8 bases.

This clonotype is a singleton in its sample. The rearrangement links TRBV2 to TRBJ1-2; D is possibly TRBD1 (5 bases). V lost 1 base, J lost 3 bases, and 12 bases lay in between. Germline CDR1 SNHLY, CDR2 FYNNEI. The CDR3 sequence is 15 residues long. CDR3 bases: TGTGCCAGCAGTGAAGGCTCCGGGGGGTACTATGGCTACACCTTC. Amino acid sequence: CASSEGSGGYYGYTF.

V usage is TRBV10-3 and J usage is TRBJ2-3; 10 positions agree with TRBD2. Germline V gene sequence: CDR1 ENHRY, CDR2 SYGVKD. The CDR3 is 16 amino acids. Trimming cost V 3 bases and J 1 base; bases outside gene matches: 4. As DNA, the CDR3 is TGTGCCATCAGTGACTCAGCGGGGGGGGGCACAGATACGCAGTATTTT. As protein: CAISDSAGGGTDTQYF.

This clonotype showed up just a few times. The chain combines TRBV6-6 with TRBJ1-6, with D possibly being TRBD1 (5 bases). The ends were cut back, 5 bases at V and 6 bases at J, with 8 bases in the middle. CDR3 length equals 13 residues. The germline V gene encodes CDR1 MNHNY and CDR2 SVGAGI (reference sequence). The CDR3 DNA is TGTGCCAGCAGTACGCAGGGTAATTCACCCCTCCACTTT. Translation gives CASSTQGNSPLHF.

For the CDR3, the DNA is TGTGCCAGCAGACCGGGACTAGCAAAAGAGACCCAGTACTTC. Protein sequence: CASRPGLAKETQYF. This rearrangement joins TRBV27 to TRBJ2-5, with 9 bases lining up with TRBD2. V lost 6 bases and J lost 3; bases outside the gene matches: 5. The length of the CDR3 is 14 residues. The germline V gene encodes CDR1 MNHEY and CDR2 SMNVEV (reference sequence).

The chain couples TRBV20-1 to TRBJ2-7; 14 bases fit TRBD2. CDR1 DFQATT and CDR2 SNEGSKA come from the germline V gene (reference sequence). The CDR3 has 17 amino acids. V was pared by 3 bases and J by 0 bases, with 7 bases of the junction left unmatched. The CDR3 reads CSASPTSGGEHSYEQYF. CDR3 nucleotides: TGCAGTGCTAGTCCGACTAGCGGGGGGGAGCACTCCTACGAGCAGTACTTC.

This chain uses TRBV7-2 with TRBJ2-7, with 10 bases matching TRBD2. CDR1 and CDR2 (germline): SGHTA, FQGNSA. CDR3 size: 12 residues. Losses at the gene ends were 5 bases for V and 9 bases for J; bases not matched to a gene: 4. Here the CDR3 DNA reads TGTGCCAGCAGCCCGGGACTAGCGCCGCAGTACTTC. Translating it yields CASSPGLAPQYF. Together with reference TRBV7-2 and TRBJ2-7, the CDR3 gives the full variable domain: GAGVSQSPSNKVTEKGKDVELRCDPISGHTALYWYRQSLGQGLEFLIYFQGNSAPDKSGLPSDRFSAERTGGSVSTLTIQRTQQEDSAVYLCASSPGLAPQYFGPGTRLTVT.

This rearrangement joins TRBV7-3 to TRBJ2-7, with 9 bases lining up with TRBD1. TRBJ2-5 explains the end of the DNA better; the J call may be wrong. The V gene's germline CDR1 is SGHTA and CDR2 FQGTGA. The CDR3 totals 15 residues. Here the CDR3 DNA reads TGTGCCAGCAGCTTAACGGGACAGGGTGTAGAGACCCAGTACTTC. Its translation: CASSLTGQGVETQYF.

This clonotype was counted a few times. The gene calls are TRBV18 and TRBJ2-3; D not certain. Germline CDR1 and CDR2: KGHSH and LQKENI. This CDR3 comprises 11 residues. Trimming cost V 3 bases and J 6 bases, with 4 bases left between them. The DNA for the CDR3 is TGTGCCAGCTCACCCTGGGATACGCAGTATTTT. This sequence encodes CASSPWDTQYF.